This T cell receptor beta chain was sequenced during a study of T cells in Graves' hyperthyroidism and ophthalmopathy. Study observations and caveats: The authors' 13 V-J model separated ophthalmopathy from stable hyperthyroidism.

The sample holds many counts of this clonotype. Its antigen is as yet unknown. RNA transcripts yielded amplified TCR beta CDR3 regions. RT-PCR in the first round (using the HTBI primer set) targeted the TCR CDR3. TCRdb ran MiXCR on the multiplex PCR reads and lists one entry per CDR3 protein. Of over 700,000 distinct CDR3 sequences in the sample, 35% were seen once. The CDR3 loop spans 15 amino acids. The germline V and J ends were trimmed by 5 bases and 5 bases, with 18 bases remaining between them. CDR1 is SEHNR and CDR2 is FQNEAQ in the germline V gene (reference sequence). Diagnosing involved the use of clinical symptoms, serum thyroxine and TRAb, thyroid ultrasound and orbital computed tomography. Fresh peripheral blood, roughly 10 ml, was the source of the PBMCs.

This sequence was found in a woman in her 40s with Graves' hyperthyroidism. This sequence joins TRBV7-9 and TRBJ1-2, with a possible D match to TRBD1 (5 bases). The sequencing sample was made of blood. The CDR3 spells CASSRGRDGEYGYTF. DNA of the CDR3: TGTGCCAGCAGCCGAGGGCGGGACGGGGAGTATGGCTACACCTTC.